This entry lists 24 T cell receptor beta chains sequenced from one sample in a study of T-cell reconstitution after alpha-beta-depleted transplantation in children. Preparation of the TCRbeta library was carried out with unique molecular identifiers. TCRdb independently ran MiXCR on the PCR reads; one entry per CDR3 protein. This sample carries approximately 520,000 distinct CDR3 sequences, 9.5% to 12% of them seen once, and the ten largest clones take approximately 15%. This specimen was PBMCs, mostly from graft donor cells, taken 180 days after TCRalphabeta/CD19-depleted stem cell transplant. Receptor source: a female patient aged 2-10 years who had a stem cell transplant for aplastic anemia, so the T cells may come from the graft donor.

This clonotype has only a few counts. The CDR3 sequence: CASSPQGGNTGELFF. Written as DNA, the CDR3 is TGTGCCAGCAGCCCTCAAGGGGGGAATACCGGGGAGCTGTTTTTT. The J gene is TRBJ2-2, the V gene TRBV11-3, with D perhaps being TRBD1 or TRBD2 (6 bases each). CDR1 SGHNT and CDR2 YENEEA come from the germline V gene. V shed 5 bases and J shed 5 bases, with 15 bases lying between them. This CDR3 has 15 amino acids.

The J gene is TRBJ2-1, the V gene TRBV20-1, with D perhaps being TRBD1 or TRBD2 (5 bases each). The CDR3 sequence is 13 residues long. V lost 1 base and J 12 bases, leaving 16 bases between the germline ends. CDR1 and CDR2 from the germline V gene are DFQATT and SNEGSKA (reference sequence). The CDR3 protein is CSARVFGGVGQFF. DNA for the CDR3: TGCAGTGCTAGAGTTTTTGGGGGAGTGGGGCAGTTCTTC.

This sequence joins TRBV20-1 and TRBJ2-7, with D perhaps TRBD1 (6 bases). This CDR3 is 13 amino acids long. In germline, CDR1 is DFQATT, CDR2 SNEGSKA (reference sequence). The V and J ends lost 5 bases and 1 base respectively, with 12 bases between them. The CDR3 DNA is TGCAGTGCTGAGCCGACAGGTTCCTACGAGCAGTACTTC. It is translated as CSAEPTGSYEQYF.

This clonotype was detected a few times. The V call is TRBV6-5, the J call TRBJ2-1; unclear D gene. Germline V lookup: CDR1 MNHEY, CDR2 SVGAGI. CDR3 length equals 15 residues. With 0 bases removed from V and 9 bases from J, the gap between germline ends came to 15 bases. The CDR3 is CASSYSIAGFGEQFF. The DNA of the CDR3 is TGTGCCAGCAGTTACTCGATAGCCGGGTTCGGTGAGCAGTTCTTC.

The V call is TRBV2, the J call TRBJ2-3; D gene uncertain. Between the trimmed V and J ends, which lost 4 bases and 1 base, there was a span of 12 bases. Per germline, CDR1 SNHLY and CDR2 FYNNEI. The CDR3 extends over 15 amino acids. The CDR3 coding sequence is TGTGCCAGCAGTGTAGGAACACGCCGCACAGATACGCAGTATTTT. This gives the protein CASSVGTRRTDTQYF.

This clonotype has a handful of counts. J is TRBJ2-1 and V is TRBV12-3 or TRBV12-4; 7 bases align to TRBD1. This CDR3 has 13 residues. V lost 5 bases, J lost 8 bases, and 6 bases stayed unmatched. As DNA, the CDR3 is TGTGCCAGCAGTCCCTGGGACAGTTATGAGCAGTTCTTC. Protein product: CASSPWDSYEQFF.

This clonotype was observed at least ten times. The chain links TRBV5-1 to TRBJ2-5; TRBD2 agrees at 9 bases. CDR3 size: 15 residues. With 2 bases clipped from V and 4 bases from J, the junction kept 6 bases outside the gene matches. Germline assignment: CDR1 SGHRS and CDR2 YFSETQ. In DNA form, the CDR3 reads TGCGCCAGCAGCTTTAGCGGGAGAAGTATAGAGACCCAGTACTTC. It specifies CASSFSGRSIETQYF.

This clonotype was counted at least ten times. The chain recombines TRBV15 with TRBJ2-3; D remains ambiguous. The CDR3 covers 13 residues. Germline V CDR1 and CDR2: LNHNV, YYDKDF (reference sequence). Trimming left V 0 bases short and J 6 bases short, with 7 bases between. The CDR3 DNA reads TGTGCCACCAGCAGAGAGTTGGAGGATACGCAGTATTTT. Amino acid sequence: CATSRELEDTQYF.

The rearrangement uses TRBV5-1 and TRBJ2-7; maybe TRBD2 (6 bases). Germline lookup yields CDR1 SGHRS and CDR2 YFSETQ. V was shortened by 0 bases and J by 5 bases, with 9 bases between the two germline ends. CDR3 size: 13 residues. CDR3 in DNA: TGCGCCAGCAGCTTGGCGGGAGTCCACGAGCAGTACTTC. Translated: CASSLAGVHEQYF.

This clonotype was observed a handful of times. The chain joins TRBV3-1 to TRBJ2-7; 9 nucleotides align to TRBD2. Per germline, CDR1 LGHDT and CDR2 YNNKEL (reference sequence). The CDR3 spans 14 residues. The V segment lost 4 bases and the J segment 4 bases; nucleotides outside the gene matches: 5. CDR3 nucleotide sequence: TGTGCCAGCAGCCCGCGGGAGGGCCGGTACGAGCAGTACTTC. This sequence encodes CASSPREGRYEQYF.

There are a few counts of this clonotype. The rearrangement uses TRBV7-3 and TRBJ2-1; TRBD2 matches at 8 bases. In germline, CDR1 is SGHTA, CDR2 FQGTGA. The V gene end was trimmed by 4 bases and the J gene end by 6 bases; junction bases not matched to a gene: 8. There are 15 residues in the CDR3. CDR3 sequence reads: CASSWSSGAFNEQFF. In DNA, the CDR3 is TGTGCCAGCAGCTGGAGTAGCGGGGCCTTCAATGAGCAGTTCTTC.

CDR3 sequence: CASSLGLSLDAGEQFF. In DNA form, the CDR3 reads TGTGCCAGCAGCTTGGGTTTGAGTCTAGACGCCGGTGAGCAGTTCTTC. The chain has TRBV5-5 and TRBJ2-1; D remains ambiguous. V was trimmed by 0 bases and J by 9 bases, leaving 19 bases between them. Per germline, CDR1 SGHKS and CDR2 YYEKEE (reference sequence). The CDR3 is 16 residues long.

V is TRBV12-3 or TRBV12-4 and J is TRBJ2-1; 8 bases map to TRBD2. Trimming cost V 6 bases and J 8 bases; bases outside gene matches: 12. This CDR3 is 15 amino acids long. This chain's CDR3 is CASSLGSGSGDEQFF. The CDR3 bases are TGTGCCAGCAGCCTTGGGAGCGGGAGTGGGGATGAGCAGTTCTTC.

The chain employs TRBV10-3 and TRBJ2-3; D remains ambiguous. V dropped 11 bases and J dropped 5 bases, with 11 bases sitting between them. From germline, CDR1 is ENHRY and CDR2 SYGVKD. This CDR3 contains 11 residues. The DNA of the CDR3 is TGTGCCTCGGGCCTCCGAGATACGCAGTATTTT. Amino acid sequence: CASGLRDTQYF.

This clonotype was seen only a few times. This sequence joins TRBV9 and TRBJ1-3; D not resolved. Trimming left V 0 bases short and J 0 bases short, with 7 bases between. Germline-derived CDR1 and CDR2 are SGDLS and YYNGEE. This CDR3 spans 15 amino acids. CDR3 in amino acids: CASSVGGSSGNTIYF. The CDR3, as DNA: TGTGCCAGCAGCGTAGGAGGGAGCTCTGGAAACACCATATATTTT.

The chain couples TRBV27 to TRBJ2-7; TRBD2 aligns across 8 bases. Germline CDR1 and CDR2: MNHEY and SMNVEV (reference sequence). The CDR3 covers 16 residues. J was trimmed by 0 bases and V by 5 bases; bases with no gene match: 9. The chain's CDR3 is CASSPTTAGASYEQYF. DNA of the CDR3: TGTGCCAGCAGTCCCACGACAGCGGGAGCCTCCTACGAGCAGTACTTC.

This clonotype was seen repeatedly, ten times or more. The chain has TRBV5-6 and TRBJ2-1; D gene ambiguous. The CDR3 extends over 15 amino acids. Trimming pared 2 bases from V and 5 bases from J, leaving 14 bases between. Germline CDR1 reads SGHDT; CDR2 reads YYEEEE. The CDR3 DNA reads TGTGCCAGCAGCTTTTTTGTCTTACCAAACAATGAGCAGTTCTTC. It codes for CASSFFVLPNNEQFF.

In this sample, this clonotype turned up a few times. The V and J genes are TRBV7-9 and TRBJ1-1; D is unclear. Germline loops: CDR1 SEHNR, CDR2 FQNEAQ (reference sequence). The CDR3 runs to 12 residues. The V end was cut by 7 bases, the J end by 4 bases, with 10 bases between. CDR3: CASIEWGTEAFF. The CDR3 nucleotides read TGTGCCAGCATCGAGTGGGGCACTGAAGCTTTCTTT.

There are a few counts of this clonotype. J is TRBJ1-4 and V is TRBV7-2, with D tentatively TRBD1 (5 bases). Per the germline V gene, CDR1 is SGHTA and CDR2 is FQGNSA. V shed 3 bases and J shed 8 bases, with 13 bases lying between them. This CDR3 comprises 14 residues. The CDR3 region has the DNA TGTGCCAGCAGCTTCGGGACCCGCGGCGAAAAACTGTTTTTT. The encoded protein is CASSFGTRGEKLFF. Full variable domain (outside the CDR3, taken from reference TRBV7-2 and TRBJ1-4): GAGVSQSPSNKVTEKGKDVELRCDPISGHTALYWYRQSLGQGLEFLIYFQGNSAPDKSGLPSDRFSAERTGGSVSTLTIQRTQQEDSAVYLCASSFGTRGEKLFFGSGTQLSVL.

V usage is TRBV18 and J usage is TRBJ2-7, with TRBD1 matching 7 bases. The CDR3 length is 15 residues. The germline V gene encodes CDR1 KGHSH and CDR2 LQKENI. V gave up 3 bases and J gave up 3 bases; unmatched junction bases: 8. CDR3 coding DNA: TGTGCCAGCTCACCCCGGGACAGCAGCTTCTACGAGCAGTACGTC. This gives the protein CASSPRDSSFYEQYV.

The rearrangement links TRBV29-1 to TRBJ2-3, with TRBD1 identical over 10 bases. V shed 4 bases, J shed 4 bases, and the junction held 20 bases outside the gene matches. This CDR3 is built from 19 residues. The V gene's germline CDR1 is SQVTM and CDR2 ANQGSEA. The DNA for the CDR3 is TGCAGCGTTGCCGATGACAGGGGGCCGTCCGGGAGTGGCGCAGATACGCAGTATTTT. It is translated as CSVADDRGPSGSGADTQYF.

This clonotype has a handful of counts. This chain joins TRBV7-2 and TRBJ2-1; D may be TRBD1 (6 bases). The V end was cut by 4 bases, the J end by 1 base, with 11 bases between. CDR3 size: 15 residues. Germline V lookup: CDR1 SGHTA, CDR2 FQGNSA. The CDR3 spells CASSSLTGSYNEQFF. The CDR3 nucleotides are TGTGCCAGCAGCTCCTTAACAGGGTCCTACAATGAGCAGTTCTTC. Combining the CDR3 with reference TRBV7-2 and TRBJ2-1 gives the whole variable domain GAGVSQSPSNKVTEKGKDVELRCDPISGHTALYWYRQSLGQGLEFLIYFQGNSAPDKSGLPSDRFSAERTGGSVSTLTIQRTQQEDSAVYLCASSSLTGSYNEQFFGPGTRLTVL.

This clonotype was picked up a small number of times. The CDR3: CASNTGPLSYEQYF. In DNA form, the CDR3 reads TGTGCCAGCAACACAGGACCTCTATCCTACGAGCAGTACTTC. V is TRBV28 and J is TRBJ2-7; D perhaps matches TRBD1 (5 bases). The CDR3 contains 14 residues. In germline, CDR1 is MDHEN, CDR2 SYDVKM. Trimming shortened V by 7 bases and J by 1 base, and 14 bases separated the two germline ends. The full variable domain, rest sourced from reference TRBV28 and TRBJ2-7, is DVKVTQSSRYLVKRTGEKVFLECVQDMDHENMFWYRQDPGLGLRLIYFSYDVKMKEKGDIPEGYSVSREKKERFSLILESASTNQTSMYLCASNTGPLSYEQYFGPGTRLTVT.

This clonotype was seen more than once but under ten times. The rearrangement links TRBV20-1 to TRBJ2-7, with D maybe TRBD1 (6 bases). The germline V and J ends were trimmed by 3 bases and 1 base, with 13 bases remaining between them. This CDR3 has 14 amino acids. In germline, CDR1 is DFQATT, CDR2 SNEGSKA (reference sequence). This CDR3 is CSARGASRSYEQYF. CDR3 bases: TGCAGTGCTAGGGGGGCCTCGAGGTCCTACGAGCAGTACTTC.